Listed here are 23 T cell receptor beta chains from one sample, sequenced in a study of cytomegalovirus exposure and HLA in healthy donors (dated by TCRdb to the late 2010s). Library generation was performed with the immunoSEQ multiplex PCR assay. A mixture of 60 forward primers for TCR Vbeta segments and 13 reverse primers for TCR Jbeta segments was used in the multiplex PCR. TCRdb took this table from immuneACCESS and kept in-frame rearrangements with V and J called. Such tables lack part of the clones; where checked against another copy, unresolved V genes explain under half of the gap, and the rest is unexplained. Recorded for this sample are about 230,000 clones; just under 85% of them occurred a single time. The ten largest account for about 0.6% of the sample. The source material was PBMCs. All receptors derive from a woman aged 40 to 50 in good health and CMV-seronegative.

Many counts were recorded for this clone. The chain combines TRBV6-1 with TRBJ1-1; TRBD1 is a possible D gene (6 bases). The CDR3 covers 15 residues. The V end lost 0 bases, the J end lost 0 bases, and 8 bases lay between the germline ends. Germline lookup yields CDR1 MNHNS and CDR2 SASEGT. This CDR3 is CASSEAQGLNTEAFF. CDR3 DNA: TGTGCCAGCAGTGAAGCCCAGGGGCTGAACACTGAAGCTTTCTTT.

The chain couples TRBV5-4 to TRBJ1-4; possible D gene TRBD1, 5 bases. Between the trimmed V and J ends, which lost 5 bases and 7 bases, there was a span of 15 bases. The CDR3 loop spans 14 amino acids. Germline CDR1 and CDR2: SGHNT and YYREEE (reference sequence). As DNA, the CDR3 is TGTGCCAGCAGTCTGGGGGGGTCGGGTGAAAAACTGTTTTTT. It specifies CASSLGGSGEKLFF.

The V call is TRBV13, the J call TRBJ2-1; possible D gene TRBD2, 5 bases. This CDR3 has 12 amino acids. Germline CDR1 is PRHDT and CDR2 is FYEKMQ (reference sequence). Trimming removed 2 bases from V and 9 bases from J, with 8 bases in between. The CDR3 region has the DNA TGTGCCAGCAGCTTAAGAGGGCTTGAGCAGTTCTTC. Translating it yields CASSLRGLEQFF.

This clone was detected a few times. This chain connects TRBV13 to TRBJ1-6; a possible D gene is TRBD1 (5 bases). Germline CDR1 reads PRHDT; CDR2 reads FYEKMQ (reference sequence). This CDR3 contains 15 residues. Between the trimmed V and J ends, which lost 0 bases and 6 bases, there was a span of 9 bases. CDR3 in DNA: TGTGCCAGCAGCTTAGGCCCGGGGGTTAATTCACCCCTCCACTTT. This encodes CASSLGPGVNSPLHF.

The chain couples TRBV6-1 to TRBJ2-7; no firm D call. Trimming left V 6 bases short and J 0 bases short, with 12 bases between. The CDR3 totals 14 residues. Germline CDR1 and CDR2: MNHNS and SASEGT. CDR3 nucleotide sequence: TGTGCCAGCAGAAGCGATGGGTCCTCCTACGAGCAGTACTTC. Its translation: CASRSDGSSYEQYF.

Here the CDR3 DNA reads TGTGCCAGCAGCTTGGCCTCTAGGACAGATACGCAGTATTTT. It codes for CASSLASRTDTQYF. The rearrangement joins TRBV11-3 to TRBJ2-3; D is uncertain. The ends were cut back, 3 bases at V and 3 bases at J, with 10 bases in the middle. Germline CDR1 is SGHNT and CDR2 is YENEEA. The CDR3 length is 14 residues.

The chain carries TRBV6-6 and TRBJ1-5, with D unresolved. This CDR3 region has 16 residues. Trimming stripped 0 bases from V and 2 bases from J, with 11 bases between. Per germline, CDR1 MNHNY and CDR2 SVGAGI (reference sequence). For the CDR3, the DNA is TGTGCCAGCAGTTACTCTGAGGGTTGGGGCAATCAGCCCCAGCATTTT. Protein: CASSYSEGWGNQPQHF.

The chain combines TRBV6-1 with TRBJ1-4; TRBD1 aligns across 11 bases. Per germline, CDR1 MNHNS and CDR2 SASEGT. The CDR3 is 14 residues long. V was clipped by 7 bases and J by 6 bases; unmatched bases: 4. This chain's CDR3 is CASKGTGGDEKLFF. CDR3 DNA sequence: TGTGCCAGCAAGGGGACAGGGGGTGATGAAAAACTGTTTTTT.

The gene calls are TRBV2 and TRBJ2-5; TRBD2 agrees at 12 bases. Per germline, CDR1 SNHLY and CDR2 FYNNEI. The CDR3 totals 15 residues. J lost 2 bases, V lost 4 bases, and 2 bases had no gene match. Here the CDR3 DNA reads TGTGCCAGCAGTGGGGGACTAGCGGGTCAAGAGACCCAGTACTTC. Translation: CASSGGLAGQETQYF. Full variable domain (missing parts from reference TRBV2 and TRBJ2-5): EPEVTQTPSHQVTQMGQEVILRCVPISNHLYFYWYRQILGQKVEFLVSFYNNEISEKSEIFDDQFSVERPDGSNFTLKIRSTKLEDSAMYFCASSGGLAGQETQYFGPGTRLLVL.

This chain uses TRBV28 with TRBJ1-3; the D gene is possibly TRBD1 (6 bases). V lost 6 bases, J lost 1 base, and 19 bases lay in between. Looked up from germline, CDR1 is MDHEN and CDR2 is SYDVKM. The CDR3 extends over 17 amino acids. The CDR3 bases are TGTGCCAGCAGAGTTTCAATCGGGACACTATCTGGAAACACCATATATTTT. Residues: CASRVSIGTLSGNTIYF.

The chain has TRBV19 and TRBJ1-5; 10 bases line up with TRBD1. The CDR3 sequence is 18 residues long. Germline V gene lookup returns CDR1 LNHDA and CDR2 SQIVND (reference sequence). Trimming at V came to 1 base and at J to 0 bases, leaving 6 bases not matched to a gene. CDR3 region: CASSIAPGDRGSNQPQHF. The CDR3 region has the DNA TGTGCCAGTAGTATAGCCCCAGGGGACAGGGGTAGCAATCAGCCCCAGCATTTT.

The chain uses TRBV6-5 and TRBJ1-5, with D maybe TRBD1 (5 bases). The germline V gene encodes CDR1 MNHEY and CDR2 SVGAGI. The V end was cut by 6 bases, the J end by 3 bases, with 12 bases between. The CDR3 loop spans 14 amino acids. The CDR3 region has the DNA TGTGCCAGCAGCTACGACAGCTTCAATCAGCCCCAGCATTTT. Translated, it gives CASSYDSFNQPQHF.

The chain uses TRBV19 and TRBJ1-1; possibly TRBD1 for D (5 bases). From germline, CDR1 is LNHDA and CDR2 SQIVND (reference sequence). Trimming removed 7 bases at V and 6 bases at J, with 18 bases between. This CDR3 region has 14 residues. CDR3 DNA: TGTGCCAGTACCCAGTGGGGCTCTGACTCTGAAGCTTTCTTT. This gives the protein CASTQWGSDSEAFF.

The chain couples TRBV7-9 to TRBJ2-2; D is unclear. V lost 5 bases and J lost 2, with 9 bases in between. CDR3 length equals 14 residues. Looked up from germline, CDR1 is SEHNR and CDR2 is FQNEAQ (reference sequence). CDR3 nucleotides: TGTGCCAGCAGCCTCCCGCGAAACACCGGGGAGCTGTTTTTT. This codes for CASSLPRNTGELFF.

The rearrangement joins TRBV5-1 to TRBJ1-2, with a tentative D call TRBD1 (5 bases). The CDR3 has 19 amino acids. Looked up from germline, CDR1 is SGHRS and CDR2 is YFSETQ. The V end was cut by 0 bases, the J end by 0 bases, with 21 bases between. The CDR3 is CASSLAAGDLDISNYGYTF. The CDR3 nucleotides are TGCGCCAGCAGCTTGGCGGCGGGGGACTTAGATATCTCTAACTATGGCTACACCTTC.

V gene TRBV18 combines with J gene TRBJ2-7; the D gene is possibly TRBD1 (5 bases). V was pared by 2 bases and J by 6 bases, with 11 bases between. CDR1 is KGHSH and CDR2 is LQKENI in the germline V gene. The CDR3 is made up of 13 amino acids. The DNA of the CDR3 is TGTGCCAGCTCACCAGCAGGGTTAGGCGAGCAGTACTTC. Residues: CASSPAGLGEQYF.

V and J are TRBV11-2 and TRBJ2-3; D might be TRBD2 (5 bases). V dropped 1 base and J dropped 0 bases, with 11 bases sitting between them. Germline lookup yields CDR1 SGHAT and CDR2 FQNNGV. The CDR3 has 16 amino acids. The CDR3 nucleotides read TGTGCCAGCAGCTTAGGAGGACTCCCGAGCACAGATACGCAGTATTTT. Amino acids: CASSLGGLPSTDTQYF.

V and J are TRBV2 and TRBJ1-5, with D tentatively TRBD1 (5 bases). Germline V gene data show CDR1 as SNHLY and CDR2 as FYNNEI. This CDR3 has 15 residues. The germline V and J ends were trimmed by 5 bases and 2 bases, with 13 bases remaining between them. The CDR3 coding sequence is TGTGCCAGCAGTCTTGACAGTTTCGGCAATCAGCCCCAGCATTTT. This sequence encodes CASSLDSFGNQPQHF.

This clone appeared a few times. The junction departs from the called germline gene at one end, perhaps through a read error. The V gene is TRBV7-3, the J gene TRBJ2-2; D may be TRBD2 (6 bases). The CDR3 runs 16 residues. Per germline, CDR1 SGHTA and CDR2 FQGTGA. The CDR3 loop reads CAGSLIGGDRTGELFF. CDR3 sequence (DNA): TGTGCCGGCAGCTTAATCGGCGGGGATAGGACCGGGGAGCTGTTTTTT.

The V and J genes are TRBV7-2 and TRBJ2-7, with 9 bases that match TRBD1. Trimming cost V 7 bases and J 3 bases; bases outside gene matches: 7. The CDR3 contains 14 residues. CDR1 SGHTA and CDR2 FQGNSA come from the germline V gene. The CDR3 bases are TGTGCCAGCACCGAAGGGACAGGGCTCTACGAGCAGTACTTC. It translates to CASTEGTGLYEQYF.

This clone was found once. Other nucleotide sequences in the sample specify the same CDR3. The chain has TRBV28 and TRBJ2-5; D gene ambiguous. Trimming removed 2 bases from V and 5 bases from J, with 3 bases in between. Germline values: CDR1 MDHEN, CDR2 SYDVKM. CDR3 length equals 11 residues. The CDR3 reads CASSLEETQYF. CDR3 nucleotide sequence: TGTGCCAGCAGTTTAGAGGAGACCCAGTACTTC.

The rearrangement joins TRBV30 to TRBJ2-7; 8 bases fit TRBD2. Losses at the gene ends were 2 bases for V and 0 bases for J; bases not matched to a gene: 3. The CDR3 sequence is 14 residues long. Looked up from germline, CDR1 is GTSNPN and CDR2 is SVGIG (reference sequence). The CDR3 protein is CAWSIRGGSYEQYF. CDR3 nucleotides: TGTGCCTGGAGTATTCGGGGGGGCTCCTACGAGCAGTACTTC.

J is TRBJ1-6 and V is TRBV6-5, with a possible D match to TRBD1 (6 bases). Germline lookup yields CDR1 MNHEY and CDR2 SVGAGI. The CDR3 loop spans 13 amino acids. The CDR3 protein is CGTRGQVNSPLHF. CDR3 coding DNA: TGTGGCACCAGGGGACAAGTTAATTCACCCCTCCACTTT.